This TCR beta chain was observed in a study of T cell responses to AZD1222 COVID-19 vaccine (dated by TCRdb to the early 2020s). At the level of the whole study: AZD1222 recipients with second doses at about 4 weeks or about 12 weeks were pooled, because spike-specific TCR depth and breadth did not differ between schedules. Enrollment into the trials was organized by age into subgroups of 18-55, 56-69 and 70-plus years, and those subgroups contained roughly 150, 30 and 60 TCR-sequenced participants, respectively. TCR sequencing was performed for 230 to 250 trial participants, of whom 200 to 220 were given two doses of AZD1222 and about 25 were given two doses of MenACWY control vaccine.

Points the paper makes about the study in general: No day 14 peak-response samples were available, so repertoires were characterized only after the peak T cell response. After two AZD1222 doses, both the breadth and the depth of spike-specific TCRs were significantly higher than at day 0 and than in MenACWY recipients. Vaccine-associated CD4 TCRs spanned the whole spike protein, with dominant responses in regions 160-218 and 743-854. Nearly half of unique spike-specific TCRs reportedly recognized epitopes outside regions mutated in the B.1.351 and B.1.1.7 variants. Conclusions about previously exposed vaccinees are limited because only 5 or 6 AZD1222 recipients were SARS-CoV-2 seropositive at baseline. The 56-69-year group was small, and its depth increase did not reach significance, likely because of low power. Most participants were white British and females outnumbered males, and the authors suggested that clonal diversity may have been underestimated.

CDR1 MNHNY and CDR2 SVGAGI are derived from the germline V gene (reference sequence). There are 18 amino acids in the CDR3, from cysteine to phenylalanine inclusive. Only CDR3 DNA remains: 54 bases, in frame from the first base. Clipping removes 5 bases from V and 3 bases from J, with 18 as the unmatched junction base count. A word on this clone: No antigen is known for it. Per-base qualities were not stored, and no clone one base away is much larger.

The CDR3 regions of human TCRbeta chains were analyzed by immunosequencing. Processing in the source paper ran as follows. Repertoire TCRs were matched against a reference library of SARS-CoV-2-specific TCRs generated with the MIRA antigen-specificity platform. Breadth meant the fraction of unique TCRs that were SARS-CoV-2-associated, whereas depth meant the fraction of total T cells that were SARS-CoV-2-associated. Using the MIRA data, each spike-specific TCR was mapped to the spike region that the TCR reacts to and placed in a CD4 or CD8 class. Log10-transformed breadth and depth values were compared by one-way ANOVA with Sidak's multiple comparisons tests. Sourced from immuneACCESS, this table was stored by TCRdb with only in-frame sequences that have V and J called. A share of the clones is absent; for the studies checked, an unresolved V gene accounts for under half, and the remainder has no known explanation. V and J calls and clone size come straight from that table; D and trimming were deduced from the DNA. The sample includes roughly 140,000 clones, with about 91% observed a single time. The biggest ten clones account for around 2.1% of the sample.

The time point label, read with the paper, signifies: baseline before first vaccination. Vaccinee samples were obtained from the UK trials COV001 and COV002, which included a single-blind randomized controlled phase 2/3 trial of AZD1222 (ChAdOx1 nCoV-19) in healthy adults. For TCRbeta chain sequencing, PBMC samples from trial participants were taken at day 0 and at day 28 after the second dose. The origin of this receptor is an adult in good health. Recombination joined TRBV6-6 with TRBJ2-7; 8 central nucleotides agree with TRBD1. The specimen comprised peripheral blood, sampled on day 0 of AZD1222 vaccination. The CDR3 region: CASSPRGNDRGAIYEQYF. The DNA sequence reads TGTGCCAGCAGTCCAAGGGGTAATGACAGGGGCGCGATCTACGAGCAGTACTTC.